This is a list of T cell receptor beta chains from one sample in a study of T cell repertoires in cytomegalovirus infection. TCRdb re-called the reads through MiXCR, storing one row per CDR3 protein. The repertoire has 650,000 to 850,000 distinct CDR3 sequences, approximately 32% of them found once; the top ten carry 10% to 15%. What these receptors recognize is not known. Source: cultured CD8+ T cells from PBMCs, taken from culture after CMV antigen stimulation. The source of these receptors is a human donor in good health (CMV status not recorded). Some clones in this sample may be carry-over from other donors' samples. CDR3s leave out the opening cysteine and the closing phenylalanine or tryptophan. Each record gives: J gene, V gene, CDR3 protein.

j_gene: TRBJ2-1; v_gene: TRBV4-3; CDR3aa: ASSQDHPSYNEQF
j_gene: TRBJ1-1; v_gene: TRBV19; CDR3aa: ASSIVGRGYGTEAF
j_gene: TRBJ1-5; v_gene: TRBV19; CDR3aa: ASSIGANQPQH
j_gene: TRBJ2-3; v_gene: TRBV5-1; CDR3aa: ASSLRDTYITDTQY
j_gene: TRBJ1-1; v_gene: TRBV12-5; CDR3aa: ASAIQGSEAF
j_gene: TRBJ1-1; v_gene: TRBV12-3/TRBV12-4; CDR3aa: ASRPGLNTEAF
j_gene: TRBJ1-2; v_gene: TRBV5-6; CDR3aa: ASSLPNINYGYT
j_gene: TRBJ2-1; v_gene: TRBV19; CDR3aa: ATSIGRYNEQF
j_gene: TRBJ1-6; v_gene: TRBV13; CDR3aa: ASSLGLQDGYYNSPLH
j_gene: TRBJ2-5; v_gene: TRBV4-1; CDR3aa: ASSQLTGAAETQY
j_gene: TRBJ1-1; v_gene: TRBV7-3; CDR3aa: ASSFTGSTEAF
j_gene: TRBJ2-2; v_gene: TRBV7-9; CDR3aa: ASSSRVGTSGGPNTGELF
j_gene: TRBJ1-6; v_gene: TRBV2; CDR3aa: AILGAVGGDNSPLH
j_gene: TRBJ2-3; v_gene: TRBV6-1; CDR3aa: ASSEKASRVQY
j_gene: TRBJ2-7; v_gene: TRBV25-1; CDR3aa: ASSEYGLHEQY
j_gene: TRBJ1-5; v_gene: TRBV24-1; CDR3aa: ATSDSRGSSNQPQH
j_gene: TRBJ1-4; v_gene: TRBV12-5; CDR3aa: ASGPTTEKLF
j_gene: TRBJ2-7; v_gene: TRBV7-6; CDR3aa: ASSLGPSPLYEQY
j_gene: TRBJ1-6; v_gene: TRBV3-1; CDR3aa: ASSQAPGQNSPLH
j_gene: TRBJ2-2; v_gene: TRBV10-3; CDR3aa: AISEWAGQGRSNTGELF
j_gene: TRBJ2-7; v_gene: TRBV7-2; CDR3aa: ASSSPRGAVYEQY
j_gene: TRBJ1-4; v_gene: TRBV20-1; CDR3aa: SANGGHATNEKLF
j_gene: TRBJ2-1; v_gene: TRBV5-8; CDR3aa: ASSTDYNEQF
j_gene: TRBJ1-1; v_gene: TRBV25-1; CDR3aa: ASSDRRTEAF
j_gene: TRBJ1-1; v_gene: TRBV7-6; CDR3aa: ASSLAGRGEAF
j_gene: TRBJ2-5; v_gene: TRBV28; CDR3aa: AGGTSGGETQY
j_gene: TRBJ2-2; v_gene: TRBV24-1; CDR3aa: ATSERDPNTGELF
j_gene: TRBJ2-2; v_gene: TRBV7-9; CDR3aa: ASSSKVPSTGELF
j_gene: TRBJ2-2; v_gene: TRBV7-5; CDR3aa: ISVPEADRDRGPPNTGELF
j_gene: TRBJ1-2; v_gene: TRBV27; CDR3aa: ASSTGTGWGGYT
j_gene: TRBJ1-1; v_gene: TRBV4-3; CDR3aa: ASSQVSPLGTEAF
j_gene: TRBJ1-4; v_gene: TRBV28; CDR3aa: ASSPAGGWREKLF
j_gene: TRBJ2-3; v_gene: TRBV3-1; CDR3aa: ASSSADSSTDTQY
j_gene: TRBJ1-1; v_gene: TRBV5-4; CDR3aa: ASSLGGYSEAF
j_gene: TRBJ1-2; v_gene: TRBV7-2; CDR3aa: ASSLLSRTAPDYGYT
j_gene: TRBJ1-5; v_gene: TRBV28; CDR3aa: ASSPGGKSNQPQH
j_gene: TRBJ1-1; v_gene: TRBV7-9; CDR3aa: ASSSRVVGNTEAF
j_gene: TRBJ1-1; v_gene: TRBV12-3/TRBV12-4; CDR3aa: ASSFGGIQAEAF
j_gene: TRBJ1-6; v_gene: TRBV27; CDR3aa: ASSVVGGQASPLH